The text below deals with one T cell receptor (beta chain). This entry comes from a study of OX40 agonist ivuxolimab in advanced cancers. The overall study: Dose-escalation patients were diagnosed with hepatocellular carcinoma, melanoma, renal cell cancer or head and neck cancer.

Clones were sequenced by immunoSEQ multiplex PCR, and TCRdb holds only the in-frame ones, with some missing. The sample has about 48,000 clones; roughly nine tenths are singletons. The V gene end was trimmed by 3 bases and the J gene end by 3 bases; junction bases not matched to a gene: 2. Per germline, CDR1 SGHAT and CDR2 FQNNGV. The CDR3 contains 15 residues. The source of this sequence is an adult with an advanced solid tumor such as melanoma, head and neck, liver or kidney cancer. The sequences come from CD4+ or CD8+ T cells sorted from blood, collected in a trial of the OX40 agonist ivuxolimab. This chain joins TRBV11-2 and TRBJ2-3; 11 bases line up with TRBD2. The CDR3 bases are TGTGCCAGCAGCTTGTGGACTAGCGGGACAGATACGCAGTATTTT. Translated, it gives CASSLWTSGTDTQYF.